Following are 15 T cell receptor beta chains from one sample sequenced in a study of blood T cell repertoires in COVID-19. Profiled with immunoSEQ multiplex PCR; TCRdb holds only in-frame clones, not every one. The sample comprises tens of thousands of clones, around 87% of which are singletons, and 4.9% rests with the top ten. The sample comprised peripheral blood. These receptors all come from a woman aged 80 or over with acute or convalescent COVID-19.

This sequence joins TRBV5-1 and TRBJ2-3; D possibly corresponds to TRBD1 (5 bases). The germline CDR1 and CDR2 sequences are SGHRS and YFSETQ. The V and J ends lost 1 base and 1 base respectively, with 13 bases between them. The CDR3 extends over 16 amino acids. The CDR3 spells CASSLSTGRRTDTQYF. The CDR3 region has the DNA TGCGCCAGCAGCTTGTCTACAGGCAGGCGCACAGATACGCAGTATTTT.

The CDR3 sequence is CASSPDRDLYEQYF. The CDR3 DNA sequence: TGTGCCAGCAGCCCGGACAGGGATTTGTACGAGCAGTACTTC. The chain combines TRBV5-6 with TRBJ2-7; 8 bases line up with TRBD1. Germline V gene sequence: CDR1 SGHDT, CDR2 YYEEEE. V gave up 4 bases and J gave up 4 bases; unmatched junction bases: 7. The CDR3 extends over 14 amino acids.

CDR3 in DNA: TGTGCCAGCAAAGTGCGGCCGAACACTGAAGCTTTCTTT. Amino acid sequence: CASKVRPNTEAFF. This chain joins TRBV2 and TRBJ1-1; D gene ambiguous. CDR1 and CDR2 (germline): SNHLY, FYNNEI. V lost 7 bases to trimming and J lost 1 base, with 10 bases between them. The CDR3 is 13 residues long.

The V call is TRBV7-9, the J call TRBJ1-5; D may be TRBD1 (6 bases). In germline, CDR1 is SEHNR, CDR2 FQNEAQ (reference sequence). The CDR3 spans 14 residues. Trimming shortened V by 2 bases and J by 6 bases, and 11 bases separated the two germline ends. CDR3 DNA sequence: TGTGCCAGCAGCTTATCAGGGGAGGGTCAGCCCCAGCATTTT. It yields the protein CASSLSGEGQPQHF.

This rearrangement joins TRBV3-1 (or the pseudogene TRBV3-2) to TRBJ2-2; the match to TRBD1 covers 8 bases. This CDR3 has 18 residues. V trimming: 6 bases; J trimming: 3 bases; junction bases outside the gene matches: 15. Germline V gene sequence: CDR1 LGHDT, CDR2 YNNKEL (reference sequence). The CDR3 region is CASRTSGQAGPHTGELFF. The CDR3 DNA sequence: TGTGCCAGCAGAACCTCGGGACAGGCCGGACCCCACACCGGGGAGCTGTTTTTT.

V usage is TRBV6-5 and J usage is TRBJ1-1; no clear D. Looked up from germline, CDR1 is MNHEY and CDR2 is SVGAGI. The CDR3 loop spans 13 amino acids. V lost 6 bases and J 2 bases, leaving 10 bases between the germline ends. CDR3 residues: CASRTPKNTEAFF. The DNA for the CDR3 is TGTGCCAGCAGGACACCGAAAAACACTGAAGCTTTCTTT.

The chain joins TRBV30 to TRBJ1-2; no firm D call. The CDR3 spans 16 residues. From germline, CDR1 is GTSNPN and CDR2 SVGIG (reference sequence). V lost 1 base, J lost 3 bases, and 18 bases lay in between. In DNA form, the CDR3 reads TGTGCCTGGAGTGGTCGGACGGACCGGAGGTACTATGGCTACACCTTC. This sequence encodes CAWSGRTDRRYYGYTF.

A note on this clone: The sample carries other DNA sequences with the same CDR3. V usage is TRBV7-9 and J usage is TRBJ1-5; D unresolved. Per the germline V gene, CDR1 is SEHNR and CDR2 is FQNEAQ (reference sequence). The CDR3 totals 12 residues. V lost 2 bases and J lost 9, with 8 bases in between. The CDR3 sequence: CASSLISGPQHF. DNA for the CDR3: TGTGCCAGCAGCTTAATTTCAGGGCCCCAGCATTTT.

This clone was picked up one time. This chain links TRBV14 with TRBJ2-1, with TRBD2 identical over 7 bases. Germline V gene data show CDR1 as SGHDN and CDR2 as FVKESK. The V gene end was trimmed by 5 bases and the J gene end by 4 bases; junction bases not matched to a gene: 8. There are 15 residues in the CDR3. DNA of the CDR3: TGTGCCAGCAGCAGCAGTAGCGGGTTGTACAATGAGCAGTTCTTC. Its translation: CASSSSSGLYNEQFF. The whole variable domain, remainder taken from reference TRBV14 and TRBJ2-1, is EAGVTQFPSHSVIEKGQTVTLRCDPISGHDNLYWYRRVMGKEIKFLLHFVKESKQDESGMPNNRFLAERTGGTYSTLKVQPAELEDSGVYFCASSSSSGLYNEQFFGPGTRLTVL.

V gene TRBV7-6 combines with J gene TRBJ1-2; D might be TRBD1 (5 bases). V lost 0 bases, J lost 3 bases, and 8 bases lay in between. In germline, CDR1 is SGHVS, CDR2 FNYEAQ. The CDR3 contains 14 residues. The CDR3: CASSLATGDYGYTF. DNA for the CDR3: TGTGCCAGCAGCTTAGCGACGGGGGACTATGGCTACACCTTC.

The chain joins TRBV19 to TRBJ1-5, with unresolved D. Deletions cut 0 bases from V and 0 bases from J, with 6 bases between. This CDR3 spans 15 amino acids. Germline V gene lookup returns CDR1 LNHDA and CDR2 SQIVND (reference sequence). The CDR3 DNA reads as TGTGCCAGTAGTATAGATCCTATTAGCAATCAGCCCCAGCATTTT. Protein: CASSIDPISNQPQHF.

V is TRBV5-1 and J is TRBJ2-1; weak D call: TRBD2 (6 bases). Trimming took 3 bases from V and 0 from J, leaving 16 bases between them. This CDR3 has 17 amino acids. In germline, CDR1 is SGHRS, CDR2 YFSETQ. The CDR3 protein is CASSSGLSQSSYNEQFF. Written as DNA, the CDR3 is TGCGCCAGCAGCTCGGGACTCTCTCAAAGCTCCTACAATGAGCAGTTCTTC. The full variable domain, rest sourced from reference TRBV5-1 and TRBJ2-1, is KAGVTQTPRYLIKTRGQQVTLSCSPISGHRSVSWYQQTPGQGLQFLFEYFSETQRNKGNFPGRFSGRQFSNSRSEMNVSTLELGDSALYLCASSSGLSQSSYNEQFFGPGTRLTVL.

V usage is TRBV10-2 and J usage is TRBJ1-1; tentatively, D is TRBD1 (6 bases). V was pared by 3 bases and J by 4 bases, with 12 bases between. The CDR3 consists of 14 residues. The V gene's germline CDR1 is WSHSY and CDR2 SAAADI. The CDR3 loop is CASSEQGRSTEAFF. In nucleotides, the CDR3 is TGCGCCAGCAGTGAACAGGGAAGGAGCACTGAAGCTTTCTTT.

The chain links TRBV5-1 to TRBJ2-2; D gene ambiguous. The CDR3 runs 14 residues. Trimming left V 2 bases short and J 2 bases short, with 7 bases between. CDR1 and CDR2 (germline): SGHRS, YFSETQ. CDR3 amino acids: CASSFPVNTGELFF. Written as DNA, the CDR3 is TGCGCCAGCAGCTTCCCAGTTAACACCGGGGAGCTGTTTTTT. The full variable domain, with the rest looked up from reference TRBV5-1 and TRBJ2-2, is KAGVTQTPRYLIKTRGQQVTLSCSPISGHRSVSWYQQTPGQGLQFLFEYFSETQRNKGNFPGRFSGRQFSNSRSEMNVSTLELGDSALYLCASSFPVNTGELFFGEGSRLTVL.

This clone was detected only once. The chain couples TRBV10-3 to TRBJ2-1; 9 positions agree with TRBD1. J lost 8 bases, V lost 6 bases, and 8 bases had no gene match. This CDR3 is 14 amino acids long. CDR1 ENHRY and CDR2 SYGVKD come from the germline V gene. For the CDR3, the DNA is TGTGCCATCAGCAGCCCGGGACAGGGCGATGAGCAGTTCTTC. Translating it yields CAISSPGQGDEQFF.